Reported below is one TCR beta chain. This sample stems from a study of blood T cell repertoires in COVID-19. Turning to the study itself: Samples came from the United States, Italy and Spain, spanning acute and convalescent COVID-19. PBMCs, B-cell-depleted T cells, or T cells provided the cDNA or gDNA that made up the material.

Per germline, CDR1 SGHNT and CDR2 YENEEA. CDR3 size: 15 residues. V lost 1 base and J lost 1; bases outside the gene matches: 3. In the original analysis: Counts of nucleated cells, estimated from reference gene primer amplification, were obtained. Profiled with immunoSEQ multiplex PCR; TCRdb holds only in-frame clones, not every one. V and J calls plus clone size are reproduced from that table; the DNA served to infer D and trimming. This sample has 150,000 to 200,000 clones, with 88% found just once. The chain has TRBV11-3 and TRBJ2-5, with 7 positions matching TRBD2. The receptor comes from a human donor in a cohort sampled during active COVID-19. Sequences were obtained from peripheral blood. The CDR3 here is CASSLGRGVQETQYF. For the CDR3, the DNA is TGTGCCAGCAGCTTAGGACGGGGGGTCCAAGAGACCCAGTACTTC.